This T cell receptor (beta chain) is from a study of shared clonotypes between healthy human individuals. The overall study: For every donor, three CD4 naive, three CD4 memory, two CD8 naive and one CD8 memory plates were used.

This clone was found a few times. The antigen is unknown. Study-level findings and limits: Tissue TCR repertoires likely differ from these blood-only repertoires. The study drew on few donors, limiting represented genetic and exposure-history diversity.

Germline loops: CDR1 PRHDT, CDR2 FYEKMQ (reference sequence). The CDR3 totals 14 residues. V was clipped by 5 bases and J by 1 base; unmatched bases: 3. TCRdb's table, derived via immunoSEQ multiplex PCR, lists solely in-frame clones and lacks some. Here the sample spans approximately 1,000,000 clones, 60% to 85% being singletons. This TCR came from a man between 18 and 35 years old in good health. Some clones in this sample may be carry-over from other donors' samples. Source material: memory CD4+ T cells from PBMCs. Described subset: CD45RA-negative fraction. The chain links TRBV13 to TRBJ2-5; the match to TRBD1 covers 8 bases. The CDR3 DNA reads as TGTGCCAGCAGCCCCACAGGGGGCCAAGAGACCCAGTACTTC. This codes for CASSPTGGQETQYF.